This TCR beta chain is from a study of T cell responses to AZD1222 COVID-19 vaccine. Using immunoSEQ multiplex PCR, the repertoire was profiled, and TCRdb retains in-frame clones only, with some absent. The sample includes about 140,000 clones, roughly nine tenths of them seen just once. About this clone itself: Its antigen is currently unknown.

Overall study results and limits: Targets within unmutated variant regions were reportedly found for nearly half of spike-specific TCRs. Researchers report vaccine-associated CD4 TCRs spanning spike, with dominance at 160-218 and 743-854.

Analyses pooled second doses at about 4 or about 12 weeks. After removal of 0 bases from V and 6 bases from J, the junction contained 2 bases not matched to a gene. Germline V gene data show CDR1 as SNHLY and CDR2 as FYNNEI. The CDR3 loop spans 15 amino acids. The sample in question was peripheral blood, obtained 28 days after the second AZD1222 dose. The rearrangement links TRBV2 to TRBJ1-2, with 12 nucleotides matching TRBD1. The sequence derives from an adult who received the AZD1222 COVID-19 vaccine. The CDR3 nucleotides read TGTGCCAGCAGTGAAGCGGGGACAGGGGGCAATGGCTACACCTTC. Amino acid sequence: CASSEAGTGGNGYTF.